The clone carrying this T cell receptor beta chain was counted only a few times. Its antigen is unknown. Isolated RNA was reverse transcribed in full, so expressed TCRB transcripts were sequenced. TCRdb keeps only in-frame clones here, not all; method: immunoSEQ multiplex PCR. The sample lists approximately 140,000 clones, 40% to 55% occurring once. The data are from a study of beta chain features in type 1 diabetes. Study-wide findings and caveats: Although PCR might favor shorter templates, it would do so equally in patients and controls.

The CDR3 loop spans 16 amino acids. From germline, CDR1 is ENHRY and CDR2 SYGVKD. V lost 6 bases and J lost 0, with 12 bases in between. The receptor was derived from a man aged 18 to 29 in good health. The rearrangement joins TRBV10-3 to TRBJ1-6; weak D call: TRBD1 (6 bases). The specimen sequenced was Tregs from blood. In nucleotides, the CDR3 is TGTGCCATCAGCCTACAGGGTAGCTCCTATAATTCACCCCTCCACTTT. Its translation is CAISLQGSSYNSPLHF.